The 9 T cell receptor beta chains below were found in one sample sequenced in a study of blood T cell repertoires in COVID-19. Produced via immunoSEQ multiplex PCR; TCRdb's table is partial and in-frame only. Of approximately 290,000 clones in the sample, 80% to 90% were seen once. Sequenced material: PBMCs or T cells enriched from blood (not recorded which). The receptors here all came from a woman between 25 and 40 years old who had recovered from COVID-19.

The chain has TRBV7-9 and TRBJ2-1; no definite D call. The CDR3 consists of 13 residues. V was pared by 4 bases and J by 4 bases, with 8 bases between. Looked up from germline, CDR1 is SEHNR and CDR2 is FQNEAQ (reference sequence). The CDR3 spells CASSSGLYNEQFF. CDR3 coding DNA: TGTGCCAGCAGCTCCGGGTTGTACAATGAGCAGTTCTTC.

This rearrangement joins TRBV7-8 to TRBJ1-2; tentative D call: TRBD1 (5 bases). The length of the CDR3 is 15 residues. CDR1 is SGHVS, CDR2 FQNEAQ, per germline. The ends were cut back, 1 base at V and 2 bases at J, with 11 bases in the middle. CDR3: CASSLGRAVNYGYTF. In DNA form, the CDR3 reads TGTGCCAGCAGCTTAGGCAGGGCTGTAAACTATGGCTACACCTTC.

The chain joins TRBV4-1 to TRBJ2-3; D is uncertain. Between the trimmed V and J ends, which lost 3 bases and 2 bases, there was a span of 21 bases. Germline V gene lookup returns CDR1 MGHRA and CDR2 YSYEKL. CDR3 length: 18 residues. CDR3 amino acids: CASSHDSEHNPHTDTQYF. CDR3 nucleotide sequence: TGCGCCAGCAGCCATGATTCCGAGCATAACCCCCACACAGATACGCAGTATTTT.

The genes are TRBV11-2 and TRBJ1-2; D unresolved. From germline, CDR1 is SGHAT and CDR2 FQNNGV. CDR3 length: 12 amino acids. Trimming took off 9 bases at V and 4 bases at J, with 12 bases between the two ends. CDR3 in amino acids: CASSEGGYGYTF. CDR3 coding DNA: TGTGCCAGTTCCGAGGGCGGCTATGGCTACACCTTC. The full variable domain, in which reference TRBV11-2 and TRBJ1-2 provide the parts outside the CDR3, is EAGVAQSPRYKIIEKRQSVAFWCNPISGHATLYWYQQILGQGPKLLIQFQNNGVVDDSQLPKDRFSAERLKGVDSTLKIQPAKLEDSAVYLCASSEGGYGYTFGSGTRLTVV.

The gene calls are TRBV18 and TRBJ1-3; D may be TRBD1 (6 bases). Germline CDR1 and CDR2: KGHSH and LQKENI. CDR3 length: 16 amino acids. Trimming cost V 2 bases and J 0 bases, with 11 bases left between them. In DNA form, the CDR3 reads TGTGCCAGCTCACCATTTCGGACAGACTCTGGAAACACCATATATTTT. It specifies CASSPFRTDSGNTIYF.

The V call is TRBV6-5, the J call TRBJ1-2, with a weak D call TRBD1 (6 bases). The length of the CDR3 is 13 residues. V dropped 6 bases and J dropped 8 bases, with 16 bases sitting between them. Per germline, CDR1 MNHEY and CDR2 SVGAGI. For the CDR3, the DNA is TGTGCCAGCAGGCCCGGGGGGGGCCGCGGCTACACCTTC. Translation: CASRPGGGRGYTF.

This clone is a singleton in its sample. CDR3 bases: TGTGCCAGCAGTGGAAGAACGGCAGGGTCCTACAATGAGCAGTTCTTC. Its translation is CASSGRTAGSYNEQFF. J is TRBJ2-1 and V is TRBV6-1, with a weak D call TRBD1 (5 bases). The CDR3 consists of 16 residues. V was cut by 4 bases and J by 1 base, with 14 bases left in between. Germline values: CDR1 MNHNS, CDR2 SASEGT.

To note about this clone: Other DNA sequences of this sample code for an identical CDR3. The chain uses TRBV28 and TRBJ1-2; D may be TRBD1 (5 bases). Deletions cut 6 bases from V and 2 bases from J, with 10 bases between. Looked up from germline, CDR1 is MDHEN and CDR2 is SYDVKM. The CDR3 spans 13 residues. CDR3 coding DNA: TGTGCCAGCAGCCTGGGGCAGAACTATGGCTACACCTTC. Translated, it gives CASSLGQNYGYTF.

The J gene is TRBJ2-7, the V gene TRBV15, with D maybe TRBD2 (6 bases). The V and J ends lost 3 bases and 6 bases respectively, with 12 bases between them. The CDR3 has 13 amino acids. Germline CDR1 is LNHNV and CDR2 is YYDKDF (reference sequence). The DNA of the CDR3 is TGTGCCACCAGCAGCGCAAAGGGAGGCGAGCAGTACTTC. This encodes CATSSAKGGEQYF.